This T cell receptor (beta chain) was recorded in a study of radiation and T cells in renal cell carcinoma. As for the study in general: Nephrectomy followed 15 Gy stereotactic body radiation by 4 weeks. Overall study results and limits: Pretreatment tumor biopsies were lacking, so baseline clonotypes are unknown. Top tumor clonotypes rose in blood 2 weeks post-radiation, then contracted.

As concerns this clone: What it binds is not known.

This table comes from immunoSEQ multiplex PCR, and its TCRdb copy is limited to in-frame clones, with some not included. The sample holds tens of thousands of clones, 60% to 80% seen once. Time point indicated: baseline pretreatment blood. The treatment is: 15 Gy SBRT to primary tumor, nephrectomy 4 weeks later. The tumor was a clear cell renal cell carcinoma. Germline V lookup: CDR1 MGHRA, CDR2 YSYEKL. With 1 base removed from V and 1 base from J, the gap between germline ends came to 9 bases. This CDR3 is 15 amino acids long. The chain uses TRBV4-1 and TRBJ2-3, with D possibly matching TRBD2 (6 bases). The sample was blood, taken from a patient whose treatment included radiotherapy and nephrectomy. This clonotype was sampled from a man aged 60-69 years with renal cell carcinoma. Here the CDR3 reads CASSQAAGRTDTQYF. Here the CDR3 DNA reads TGCGCCAGCAGCCAAGCGGCGGGACGCACAGATACGCAGTATTTT.